Presented here are 11 T cell receptor beta chains from one specimen sequenced in a study of blood T cell repertoires in COVID-19. The data were produced by immunoSEQ multiplex PCR, yet TCRdb's version contains in-frame clones alone and is incomplete. The table records over 60,000 clones, around 86% of them present only once. Sequencing was carried out using peripheral blood. The receptor set was obtained from a woman aged 60 to 75 with acute or convalescent COVID-19.

V usage is TRBV6-5 and J usage is TRBJ2-3; 9 positions match TRBD1. CDR3 length: 12 amino acids. Germline trimming cut 6 bases from V and 6 bases from J; bases unmatched to any gene: 1. The germline V gene has CDR1 MNHEY and CDR2 SVGAGI. The CDR3, as DNA: TGTGCCAGCAGGACAGGGGGTGATACGCAGTATTTT. Residues: CASRTGGDTQYF.

The chain couples TRBV3-1 (or the pseudogene TRBV3-2) to TRBJ2-1; D possibly corresponds to TRBD1 (5 bases). The CDR3 runs to 16 residues. V was cut by 1 base and J by 5 bases, with 15 bases left in between. CDR1 and CDR2 from the germline V gene are LGHDT and YNNKEL (reference sequence). DNA of the CDR3: TGTGCCAGCAGCCAAGTTCCCCCAGGGATGGACAATGAGCAGTTCTTC. It specifies CASSQVPPGMDNEQFF.

The rearrangement joins TRBV5-1 to TRBJ2-5, with TRBD2 matching 9 bases. Germline values: CDR1 SGHRS, CDR2 YFSETQ. The CDR3 contains 16 residues. V was clipped by 7 bases and J by 6 bases; unmatched bases: 16. CDR3 residues: CASALEGGGASKTQYF. DNA of the CDR3: TGCGCCAGCGCCTTGGAGGGCGGGGGGGCCTCCAAGACCCAGTACTTC.

This clone has just one count. The CDR3 loop reads CASSSRLIGGEQYF. The CDR3 bases are TGTGCCAGCAGCTCCCGTCTAATCGGGGGCGAGCAGTACTTC. This chain links TRBV5-8 with TRBJ2-7; D might be TRBD2 (6 bases). Germline loops: CDR1 SGHTS, CDR2 YDEGEE. Trimming removed 3 bases from V and 6 bases from J, with 16 bases in between. The CDR3 loop spans 14 amino acids.

The rearrangement uses TRBV7-7 and TRBJ2-1; D not certain. The germline V gene encodes CDR1 SSHAT and CDR2 FNYEAQ (reference sequence). The CDR3 is made up of 14 amino acids. V lost 2 bases to trimming and J lost 6 bases, with 11 bases between them. CDR3 in DNA: TGTGCCAGCAGCTTATCCTTAGCAGTCAATGAGCAGTTCTTC. Translating it yields CASSLSLAVNEQFF.

The count of this clone is one. The chain combines TRBV5-5 with TRBJ2-5; a possible D gene is TRBD1 (6 bases). The germline V and J ends were trimmed by 3 bases and 5 bases, with 14 bases remaining between them. Germline CDR1 and CDR2: SGHKS and YYEKEE (reference sequence). This CDR3 spans 14 amino acids. CDR3 sequence reads: CASSSPPGAETQYF. In DNA form, the CDR3 reads TGTGCCAGCAGCTCCCCTCCAGGGGCGGAGACCCAGTACTTC.

Comment on this clone: Other DNA sequences in the same sample also yield this CDR3. This chain links TRBV19 with TRBJ2-5; no reliable D call. V shed 0 bases and J shed 4 bases, with 3 bases lying between them. Per the germline V gene, CDR1 is LNHDA and CDR2 is SQIVND (reference sequence). The CDR3 spans 12 residues. The CDR3 reads CASSIDRETQYF. CDR3 in DNA: TGTGCCAGTAGTATAGATCGAGAGACCCAGTACTTC. Full variable domain (outside the CDR3, taken from reference TRBV19 and TRBJ2-5): DGGITQSPKYLFRKEGQNVTLSCEQNLNHDAMYWYRQDPGQGLRLIYYSQIVNDFQKGDIAEGYSVSREKKESFPLTVTSAQKNPTAFYLCASSIDRETQYFGPGTRLLVL.

The rearrangement joins TRBV5-4 to TRBJ2-3, with D maybe TRBD1 (5 bases). This CDR3 region has 16 residues. Per the germline V gene, CDR1 is SGHNT and CDR2 is YYREEE (reference sequence). V dropped 0 bases and J dropped 2 bases, with 13 bases sitting between them. CDR3 in DNA: TGTGCCAGCAGCTTGGCTTGGCAGGGCGTCACAGATACGCAGTATTTT. This encodes CASSLAWQGVTDTQYF.

The chain couples TRBV19 to TRBJ2-5; the D gene is possibly TRBD1 (5 bases). The CDR3 covers 12 residues. The V gene's germline CDR1 is LNHDA and CDR2 SQIVND (reference sequence). V was shortened by 3 bases and J by 5 bases, with 7 bases between the two germline ends. CDR3 DNA: TGTGCCAGTAGTATCGCAGGGGAGACCCAGTACTTC. The encoded protein is CASSIAGETQYF.

The chain couples TRBV11-2 to TRBJ2-5, with TRBD1 matching over 10 bases. The germline V gene has CDR1 SGHAT and CDR2 FQNNGV. With 4 bases clipped from V and 2 bases from J, the junction kept 7 bases outside the gene matches. The CDR3 spans 16 residues. Written as DNA, the CDR3 is TGTGCCAGCAGCTCGACAGGGGGCAGGTTTCAAGAGACCCAGTACTTC. It specifies CASSSTGGRFQETQYF.

This chain links TRBV2 with TRBJ2-3, with a weak D call TRBD1 (6 bases). V shed 7 bases and J shed 2 bases, with 16 bases lying between them. Germline V gives CDR1 SNHLY, CDR2 FYNNEI. The CDR3 covers 15 residues. The CDR3 sequence: CASTTQGLTTDTQYF. The CDR3 nucleotides are TGTGCCAGCACCACTCAGGGGCTGACCACAGATACGCAGTATTTT.